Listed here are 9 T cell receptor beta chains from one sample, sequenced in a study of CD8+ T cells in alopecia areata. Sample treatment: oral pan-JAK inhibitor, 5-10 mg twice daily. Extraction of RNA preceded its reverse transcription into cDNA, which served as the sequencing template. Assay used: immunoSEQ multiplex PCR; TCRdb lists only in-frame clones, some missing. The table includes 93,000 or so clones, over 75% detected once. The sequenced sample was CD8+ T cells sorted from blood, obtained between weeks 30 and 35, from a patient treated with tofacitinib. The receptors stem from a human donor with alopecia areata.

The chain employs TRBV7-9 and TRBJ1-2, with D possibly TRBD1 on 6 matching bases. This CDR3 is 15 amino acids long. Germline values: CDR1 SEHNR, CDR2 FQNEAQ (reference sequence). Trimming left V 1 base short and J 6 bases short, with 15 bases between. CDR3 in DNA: TGTGCCAGCAGCTTAGGTAACAGGGAGGAGGATGGCTACACCTTC. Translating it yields CASSLGNREEDGYTF.

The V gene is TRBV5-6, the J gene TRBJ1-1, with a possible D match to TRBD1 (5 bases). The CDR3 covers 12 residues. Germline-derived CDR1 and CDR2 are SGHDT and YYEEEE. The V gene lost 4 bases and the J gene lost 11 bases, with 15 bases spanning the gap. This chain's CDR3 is CASSADSLRAFF. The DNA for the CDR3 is TGTGCCAGCAGCGCCGACAGTCTTCGGGCTTTCTTT.

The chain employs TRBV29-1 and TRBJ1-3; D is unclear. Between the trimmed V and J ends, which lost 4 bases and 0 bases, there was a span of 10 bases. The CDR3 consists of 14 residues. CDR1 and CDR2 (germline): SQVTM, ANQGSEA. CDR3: CSVGRSGSGNTIYF. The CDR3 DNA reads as TGCAGCGTTGGGCGGTCAGGCTCTGGAAACACCATATATTTT.

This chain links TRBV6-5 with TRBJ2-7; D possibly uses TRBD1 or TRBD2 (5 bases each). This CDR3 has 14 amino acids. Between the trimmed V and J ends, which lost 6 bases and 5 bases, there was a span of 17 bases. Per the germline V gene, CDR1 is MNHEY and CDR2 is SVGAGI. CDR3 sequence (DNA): TGTGCCAGCAGCTCCGGGACCCCTGCGGACGAGCAGTACTTC. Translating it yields CASSSGTPADEQYF.

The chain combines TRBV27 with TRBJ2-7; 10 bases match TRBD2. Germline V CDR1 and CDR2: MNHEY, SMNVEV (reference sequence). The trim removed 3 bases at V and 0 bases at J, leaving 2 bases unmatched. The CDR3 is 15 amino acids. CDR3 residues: CASSFSSGSSYEQYF. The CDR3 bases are TGTGCCAGCAGTTTTTCTAGCGGGAGCTCCTACGAGCAGTACTTC.

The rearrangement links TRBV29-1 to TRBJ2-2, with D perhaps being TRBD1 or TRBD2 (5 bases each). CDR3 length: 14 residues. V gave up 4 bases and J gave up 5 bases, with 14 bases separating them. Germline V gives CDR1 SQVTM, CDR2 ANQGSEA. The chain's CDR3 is CSVVRGERTGELFF. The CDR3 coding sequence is TGCAGCGTTGTAAGGGGAGAGCGGACCGGGGAGCTGTTTTTT.

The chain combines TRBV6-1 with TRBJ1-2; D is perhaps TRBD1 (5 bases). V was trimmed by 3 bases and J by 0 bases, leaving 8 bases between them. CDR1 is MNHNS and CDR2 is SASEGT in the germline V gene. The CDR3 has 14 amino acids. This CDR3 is CASSDRVANYGYTF. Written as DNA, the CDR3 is TGTGCCAGCAGTGACAGGGTAGCTAACTATGGCTACACCTTC.

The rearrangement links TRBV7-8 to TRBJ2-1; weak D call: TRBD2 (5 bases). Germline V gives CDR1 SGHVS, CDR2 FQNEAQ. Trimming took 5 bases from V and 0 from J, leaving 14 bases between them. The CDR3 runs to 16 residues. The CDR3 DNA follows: TGTGCCAGCAGCCCATACCGGGGAATCTCCTACAATGAGCAGTTCTTC. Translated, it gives CASSPYRGISYNEQFF.

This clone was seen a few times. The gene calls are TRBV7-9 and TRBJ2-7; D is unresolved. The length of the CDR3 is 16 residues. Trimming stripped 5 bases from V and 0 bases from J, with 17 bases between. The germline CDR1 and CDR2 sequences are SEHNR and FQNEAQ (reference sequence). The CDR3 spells CASSDPGGSASYEQYF. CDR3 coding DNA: TGTGCCAGCAGCGATCCCGGTGGGTCCGCCTCCTACGAGCAGTACTTC. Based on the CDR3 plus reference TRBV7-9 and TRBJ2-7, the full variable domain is DTGVSQNPRHKITKRGQNVTFRCDPISEHNRLYWYRQTLGQGPEFLTYFQNEAQLEKSRLLSDRFSAERPKGSFSTLEIQRTEQGDSAMYLCASSDPGGSASYEQYFGPGTRLTVT.